The 9 T cell receptor beta chains listed next were all sequenced from one sample in a study of molecular identifiers for immune sequencing clone quantification (dated 2018 in TCRdb). Library method: PCR. The instrument given in TCRdb is NextSeq 500. TCRdb reprocessing: public reads trimmed at Q25 with fastp, clones called with MiXCR, in-frame beta chains kept. Rows are combined by CDR3 protein, so each entry shows the most common genes and DNA. The sample table shows some 580,000 distinct CDR3 sequences, and around 25% are seen once. The ten biggest clones cover roughly 0.83% of the sample. The sequenced material came from naive CD8+ T cells from blood, with Jurkat cell RNA spiked in. Explained via the paper, the cell subset or site label denotes: FACS-sorted CD8+CD4-CCR7+CD45RA+ naive T cells. The source is a human donor in good health. Some libraries in this study had Jurkat cell RNA spiked in.

Notes on this clonotype: It may be a read error: a sequence one base away is much more abundant. The gene calls are TRBV29-1 and TRBJ2-2, with a weak D call TRBD2 (5 bases). Germline V gene lookup returns CDR1 SQVTM and CDR2 ANQGSEA. The CDR3 runs 13 residues. CDR3: CSVPGPITGELLF. CDR3 DNA: TGCAGCGTCCCGGGCCCTATCACCGGGGAGCTGTTATTT.

As concerns this clonotype: A much larger clone sits a single nucleotide away, making a read error possible. The chain links TRBV4-1 to TRBJ1-5; no reliable D call. This CDR3 contains 16 residues. CDR1 is MGHRA and CDR2 is YSYEKL in the germline V gene. The CDR3 bases are TGCGCCAGCAGCCATGAATACGGTAATAGCAATCAGCCCCCGCATTTT. Its protein product is CASSHEYGNSNQPPHF.

The rearrangement links TRBV24-1 to TRBJ2-2, with D perhaps TRBD2 (5 bases). The CDR3 consists of 11 residues. The V gene lost 7 bases and the J gene lost 6 bases, with 5 bases spanning the gap. Germline assignment: CDR1 KGHDR and CDR2 SFDVKD. CDR3 amino acids: CATRDSGELFF. DNA for the CDR3: TGTGCCACCAGGGACTCCGGGGAGCTGTTTTTT.

This clonotype was picked up a small number of times. It may be a read error: a sequence one base away is much more abundant. The chain links TRBV7-2 to TRBJ2-6, with D perhaps assigned TRBD1 or TRBD2 (5 bases each). The CDR3 totals 16 residues. CDR1 and CDR2 from the germline V gene are SGHTA and FQGNSA. CDR3 nucleotide sequence: TGTGCCAGCAGCTTGAGGGCTAGCTCTGGGGCCAACGTCCTGGCTTTC. The encoded protein is CASSLRASSGANVLAF.

Notes on this clonotype: This sequence may be a read error, since a much larger clone differs from it by one base. The CDR3: CASSLEWDDTDTQYF. In nucleotides, the CDR3 is TGTGCCAGCAGCTTAGAGTGGGACGACACAGATACGCAGTATTTT. The genes are TRBV7-6 and TRBJ2-3; the D call may be TRBD1 or TRBD2 (5 bases each). Germline values: CDR1 SGHVS, CDR2 FNYEAQ. This CDR3 has 15 amino acids. The V and J ends lost 1 base and 2 bases respectively, with 10 bases between them.

This clonotype was observed a few times. The chain couples TRBV7-9 to TRBJ2-4; D unresolved. This CDR3 has 12 residues. Germline CDR1 reads SEHNR; CDR2 reads FQNEAQ (reference sequence). The V and J ends lost 0 bases and 12 bases respectively, with 9 bases between them. CDR3 sequence reads: CASSLAERHQYF. CDR3 nucleotide sequence: TGTGCCAGCAGCTTAGCGGAACGTCATCAGTACTTC.

J is TRBJ1-5 and V is TRBV2; perhaps TRBD1 as D (5 bases). Germline CDR1 and CDR2: SNHLY and FYNNEI. The CDR3 runs to 15 residues. Trimming stripped 6 bases from V and 1 base from J, with 13 bases between. CDR3 sequence reads: CASRQGPGSNQPQHF. The CDR3 region has the DNA TGTGCCAGCAGGCAAGGACCAGGGAGCAATCAGCCCCAGCATTTT.

On this clonotype: This clone may be a read error of a much larger clone one base away. V usage is TRBV7-9 and J usage is TRBJ2-1; TRBD2 agrees at 7 bases. The CDR3 contains 17 residues. Germline CDR1 is SEHNR and CDR2 is FQNEAQ (reference sequence). The CDR3 DNA reads TGTGCCAGCAGCTTAGCGGGAGGCGGGAGTCTGTACAATGAGCAGTCCTTC. Its translation: CASSLAGGGSLYNEQSF.

The gene calls are TRBV2 and TRBJ2-2; 10 bases map to TRBD2. V gave up 5 bases and J gave up 6 bases; unmatched junction bases: 15. The CDR3 has 18 residues. Germline CDR1 SNHLY, CDR2 FYNNEI. CDR3 coding DNA: TGTGCCAGCAGTCCCCGGAATCTAGCGGGGGTATTCTCCGGGGAGCTGTTTTTT. Its translation is CASSPRNLAGVFSGELFF.